One sample yielded the 22 T cell receptor beta chains listed below, sequenced in a study of blood T cell repertoires in COVID-19. Clones were read by immunoSEQ multiplex PCR, and TCRdb kept only the in-frame ones, dropping some. Here the sample spans roughly 270,000 clones, roughly 80% being singletons. The sequencing input was PBMCs or T cells enriched from blood (not recorded which). These receptors all stem from a man aged 35-49 years who had been exposed to COVID-19.

The CDR3 nucleotides read TGCGCCAGCTTGCGGCGGGAGGGCCCCTACGAGCAGTACTTC. Amino acid sequence: CASLRREGPYEQYF. The chain joins TRBV5-1 to TRBJ2-7, with 9 bases that match TRBD2. This CDR3 contains 14 residues. Germline V lookup: CDR1 SGHRS, CDR2 YFSETQ. The V and J ends lost 7 bases and 2 bases, in that order; junction bases with no gene match: 7.

The J gene is TRBJ1-2, the V gene TRBV27; weak D call: TRBD1 (5 bases). CDR3 length: 14 residues. Germline CDR1 MNHEY, CDR2 SMNVEV (reference sequence). V lost 4 bases to trimming and J lost 2 bases, with 11 bases between them. CDR3 in DNA: TGTGCCAGCAGTTCCACCGGGGGGAACTATGGCTACACCTTC. Amino acid sequence: CASSSTGGNYGYTF.

J is TRBJ2-5 and V is TRBV5-1; 7 positions agree with TRBD2. This CDR3 is 13 amino acids long. J gave up 5 bases and V 1 base, and 2 bases lay outside the gene matches. Per germline, CDR1 SGHRS and CDR2 YFSETQ. CDR3 sequence: CASSLMREETQYF. For the CDR3, the DNA is TGCGCCAGCAGCTTGATGCGGGAGGAGACCCAGTACTTC. Full variable domain (rest looked up from reference TRBV5-1 and TRBJ2-5): KAGVTQTPRYLIKTRGQQVTLSCSPISGHRSVSWYQQTPGQGLQFLFEYFSETQRNKGNFPGRFSGRQFSNSRSEMNVSTLELGDSALYLCASSLMREETQYFGPGTRLLVL.

The V gene is TRBV11-2, the J gene TRBJ1-2, with TRBD1 matching 8 bases. The CDR3 spans 13 residues. The J segment lost 6 bases and the V segment lost 5 bases, leaving 5 bases of the junction unmatched. Germline CDR1 is SGHAT and CDR2 is FQNNGV. The CDR3 protein is CASSPQGQDGYTF. For the CDR3, the DNA is TGTGCCAGCAGCCCCCAGGGACAGGATGGCTACACCTTC.

The genes are TRBV5-5 and TRBJ2-7; tentative D call: TRBD1 (5 bases). Trimming shortened V by 0 bases and J by 0 bases, and 19 bases separated the two germline ends. Germline V CDR1 and CDR2: SGHKS, YYEKEE (reference sequence). The CDR3 has 18 amino acids. In nucleotides, the CDR3 is TGTGCCAGCAGCTTGGACTTTCGCAGGGTAGAAGGCTCCTACGAGCAGTACTTC. Translation gives CASSLDFRRVEGSYEQYF.

The genes are TRBV18 and TRBJ1-5; D possibly corresponds to TRBD1 (6 bases). Germline V CDR1 and CDR2: KGHSH, LQKENI. V was cut by 3 bases and J by 2 bases, with 14 bases left in between. This CDR3 region has 16 residues. The CDR3 loop is CASSPNHPGGNQPQHF. For the CDR3, the DNA is TGTGCCAGCTCACCTAACCATCCAGGGGGCAATCAGCCCCAGCATTTT.

CDR3 sequence reads: CASMAGTAYNSPLHF. Written as DNA, the CDR3 is TGTGCCAGCATGGCCGGGACAGCTTATAATTCACCCCTCCACTTT. J is TRBJ1-6 and V is TRBV18; 7 nucleotides align to TRBD1. CDR1 is KGHSH, CDR2 LQKENI, per germline. The J segment lost 4 bases and the V segment lost 8 bases, leaving 8 bases of the junction unmatched. This CDR3 comprises 15 residues.

The V call is TRBV19, the J call TRBJ2-7, with D possibly TRBD1 on 5 matching bases. Trimming stripped 7 bases from V and 6 bases from J, with 16 bases between. This CDR3 comprises 13 residues. Germline values: CDR1 LNHDA, CDR2 SQIVND (reference sequence). The CDR3 DNA follows: TGTGCCAGTATTGGTCAGGGTCAGGGCGAGCAGTACTTC. Its translation is CASIGQGQGEQYF.

The chain recombines TRBV7-3 with TRBJ2-5, with a weak D call TRBD2 (5 bases). CDR1 and CDR2 from the germline V gene are SGHTA and FQGTGA. V was shortened by 5 bases and J by 5 bases, with 18 bases between the two germline ends. There are 15 residues in the CDR3. This CDR3 reads CASSPTGLAVETQYF. The CDR3 DNA follows: TGTGCCAGCAGCCCTACCGGGCTAGCCGTGGAGACCCAGTACTTC.

This clone was counted once. V usage is TRBV4-1 and J usage is TRBJ2-7; a weak D match, TRBD2 (6 bases). Germline V gene sequence: CDR1 MGHRA, CDR2 YSYEKL. Trimming took 0 bases from V and 2 from J, leaving 11 bases between them. The CDR3 has 15 amino acids. This CDR3 reads CASSQDWRGTYEQYF. CDR3 DNA: TGCGCCAGCAGCCAAGACTGGCGGGGAACCTACGAGCAGTACTTC.

This clone was detected only a few times. The chain employs TRBV24-1 and TRBJ2-1, with TRBD1 matching 10 bases. J gave up 8 bases and V 7 bases, and 7 bases lay outside the gene matches. Germline V gene lookup returns CDR1 KGHDR and CDR2 SFDVKD. CDR3 length: 14 amino acids. The CDR3 is CATRPGQGPYEQFF. In DNA, the CDR3 is TGTGCCACCAGGCCGGGACAGGGGCCCTATGAGCAGTTCTTC.

The chain couples TRBV13 to TRBJ2-7; no definite D call. V was clipped by 3 bases and J by 3 bases, with 9 bases between them. This CDR3 has 13 amino acids. Germline V gene lookup returns CDR1 PRHDT and CDR2 FYEKMQ (reference sequence). The CDR3 coding sequence is TGTGCCAGCAGCTTCACAGACAACTACGAGCAGTACTTC. This sequence encodes CASSFTDNYEQYF.

The chain is built from TRBV20-1 and TRBJ1-2; the D gene is possibly TRBD1 (5 bases). The CDR3 spans 14 residues. V dropped 3 bases and J dropped 4 bases, with 15 bases sitting between them. Germline CDR1 and CDR2: DFQATT and SNEGSKA (reference sequence). As DNA, the CDR3 is TGCAGTGCTAGTGGGGCAGGGTTTTCCTATGGCTACACCTTC. Encoded protein: CSASGAGFSYGYTF.

The chain is built from TRBV5-4 and TRBJ2-1; 7 nucleotides agree with TRBD2. The germline V gene has CDR1 SGHNT and CDR2 YYREEE (reference sequence). The CDR3 contains 13 residues. V shed 0 bases, J shed 8 bases, and the junction held 2 bases outside the gene matches. CDR3 coding DNA: TGTGCCAGCAGCTTGGGCGGGAGCGATGAGCAGTTCTTC. This gives the protein CASSLGGSDEQFF. The variable domain in full, with the rest retrieved from reference TRBV5-4 and TRBJ2-1, is ETGVTQSPTHLIKTRGQQVTLRCSSQSGHNTVSWYQQALGQGPQFIFQYYREEENGRGNFPPRFSGLQFPNYSSELNVNALELDDSALYLCASSLGGSDEQFFGPGTRLTVL.

The chain recombines TRBV19 with TRBJ2-5, with D possibly TRBD2 on 6 matching bases. CDR3 length: 14 residues. The V and J ends lost 4 bases and 5 bases respectively, with 14 bases between them. The V gene's germline CDR1 is LNHDA and CDR2 SQIVND (reference sequence). The CDR3 protein is CASSTLPGDETQYF. CDR3 nucleotides: TGTGCCAGTAGTACCCTCCCGGGAGATGAGACCCAGTACTTC.

CDR3 DNA: TGCGCCAGCAGCCAAGAGGGACTAGCGGGAGGGCGCGAGCAGTACTTC. Translation: CASSQEGLAGGREQYF. The V call is TRBV4-1, the J call TRBJ2-7; 16 nucleotides line up with TRBD2. This CDR3 region has 16 residues. Trimming took 0 bases from V and 6 from J; bases not matched to a gene: 2. Germline V gives CDR1 MGHRA, CDR2 YSYEKL.

J is TRBJ2-1 and V is TRBV29-1, with 10 positions matching TRBD1. CDR3 length: 12 amino acids. The germline CDR1 and CDR2 sequences are SQVTM and ANQGSEA. With 8 bases clipped from V and 7 bases from J, the junction kept 5 bases outside the gene matches. The CDR3 here is CSTGQGGNEQFF. CDR3 DNA sequence: TGCAGCACCGGACAGGGGGGGAATGAGCAGTTCTTC.

The chain uses TRBV9 and TRBJ1-2; 9 nucleotides align to TRBD1. CDR1 is SGDLS, CDR2 YYNGEE, per germline. The CDR3 length is 15 residues. V was pared by 0 bases and J by 3 bases, with 3 bases of the junction left unmatched. This chain's CDR3 is CASSVDGTGYYGYTF. The CDR3 DNA reads TGTGCCAGCAGCGTAGATGGGACAGGGTACTATGGCTACACCTTC.

J is TRBJ2-3 and V is TRBV7-9; perhaps TRBD1 as D (7 bases). Trimming took 3 bases from V and 0 from J, leaving 13 bases between them. Germline assignment: CDR1 SEHNR and CDR2 FQNEAQ (reference sequence). This CDR3 region has 16 residues. The CDR3 bases are TGTGCCAGCAGCTTGGAGGGGACAGTTAGCACAGATACGCAGTATTTT. Translation gives CASSLEGTVSTDTQYF. Using reference TRBV7-9 and TRBJ2-3 for the parts outside the CDR3, the full variable domain is DTGVSQNPRHKITKRGQNVTFRCDPISEHNRLYWYRQTLGQGPEFLTYFQNEAQLEKSRLLSDRFSAERPKGSFSTLEIQRTEQGDSAMYLCASSLEGTVSTDTQYFGPGTRLTVL.

The chain employs TRBV19 and TRBJ1-5; TRBD1 might be the D (6 bases). CDR3 size: 17 residues. V gave up 5 bases and J gave up 2 bases, with 19 bases separating them. Germline V gene sequence: CDR1 LNHDA, CDR2 SQIVND (reference sequence). The CDR3 coding sequence is TGTGCCAGTAGTGATCTTTTGGGGGCTGAGGGCAATCAGCCCCAGCATTTT. As protein: CASSDLLGAEGNQPQHF.

This clone was counted once. The CDR3 sequence is CASSLEGRGLHGYTF. DNA for the CDR3: TGTGCCAGCAGCTTGGAGGGCAGGGGGCTCCATGGCTACACCTTC. The chain is built from TRBV5-6 and TRBJ1-2, with 8 bases that match TRBD1. Losses at the gene ends were 0 bases for V and 6 bases for J; bases not matched to a gene: 7. Germline V lookup: CDR1 SGHDT, CDR2 YYEEEE. CDR3 length: 15 amino acids.

The gene calls are TRBV27 and TRBJ2-1, with a weak D call TRBD1 (6 bases). Germline loops: CDR1 MNHEY, CDR2 SMNVEV (reference sequence). Trimming took off 4 bases at V and 6 bases at J, with 16 bases between the two ends. This CDR3 is built from 15 residues. The CDR3 loop is CASSSLTGMSNEQFF. The CDR3 DNA reads TGTGCCAGCAGTTCACTAACAGGGATGAGCAATGAGCAGTTCTTC.